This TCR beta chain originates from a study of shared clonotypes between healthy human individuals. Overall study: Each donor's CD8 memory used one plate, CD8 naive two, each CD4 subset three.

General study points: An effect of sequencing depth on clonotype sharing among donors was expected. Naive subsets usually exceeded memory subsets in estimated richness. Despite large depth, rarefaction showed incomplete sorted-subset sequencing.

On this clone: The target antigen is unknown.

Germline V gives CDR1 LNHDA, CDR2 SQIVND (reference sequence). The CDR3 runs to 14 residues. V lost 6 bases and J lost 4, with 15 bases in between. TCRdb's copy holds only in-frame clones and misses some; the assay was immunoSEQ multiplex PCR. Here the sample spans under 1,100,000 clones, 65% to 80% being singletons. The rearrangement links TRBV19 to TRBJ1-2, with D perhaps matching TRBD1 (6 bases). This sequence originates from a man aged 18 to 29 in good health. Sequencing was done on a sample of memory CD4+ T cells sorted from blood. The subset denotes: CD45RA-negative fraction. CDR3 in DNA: TGTGCCAGTAGCAGCGAGGACAGTTTCTATGGCTACACCTTC. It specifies CASSSEDSFYGYTF.